This entry lists 7 T cell receptor beta chains sequenced from one sample in a study of blood T cell repertoires in COVID-19. Assay: immunoSEQ multiplex PCR; the TCRdb copy retains only in-frame clones and omits some. This sample carries 150,000 to 190,000 clones, about 80% of them seen once, and the ten largest clones take around 7.9%. Specimen: PBMCs or T cells enriched from blood (not recorded which). Source of these receptors: a man aged 50-60 years who had recovered from COVID-19.

This clone was detected once. For the CDR3, the DNA is TGTGCCAGCAGTTTAACCGGGGTCGGGCAAGAGACCCAGTACTTC. Protein sequence: CASSLTGVGQETQYF. The J gene is TRBJ2-5, the V gene TRBV27; a possible D gene is TRBD2 (5 bases). The CDR3 contains 15 residues. CDR1 is MNHEY and CDR2 is SMNVEV in the germline V gene (reference sequence). V lost 2 bases to trimming and J lost 2 bases, with 12 bases between them.

This clone was recorded only once. The genes are TRBV29-1 and TRBJ1-2; 8 positions match TRBD1. CDR3 length: 13 amino acids. Unmatched junction bases numbered 5, after V lost 4 bases and J lost 4 bases. CDR1 and CDR2 from the germline V gene are SQVTM and ANQGSEA. CDR3 coding DNA: TGCAGCGTTGTTGAGACAGGGGTCTATGGCTACACCTTC. Its protein product is CSVVETGVYGYTF.

V and J are TRBV27 and TRBJ1-1, with unresolved D. Trimming removed 0 bases from V and 4 bases from J, with 18 bases in between. The CDR3 sequence is 17 residues long. CDR1 is MNHEY, CDR2 SMNVEV, per germline (reference sequence). The CDR3 nucleotides are TGTGCCAGCAGTTTATCGGCCCTCGGAGGGCGGGCCACTGAAGCTTTCTTT. Translating gives CASSLSALGGRATEAFF.

Written as DNA, the CDR3 is TGTGCCAGCAGAGCTTCTGGAAACACCATATATTTT. Translation: CASRASGNTIYF. This chain links TRBV7-2 with TRBJ1-3; D is unclear. V lost 6 bases to trimming and J lost 1 base, with 4 bases between them. The germline gives CDR1 SGHTA, CDR2 FQGNSA. CDR3 length equals 12 residues. The variable domain in full, completed from reference TRBV7-2 and TRBJ1-3, reads GAGVSQSPSNKVTEKGKDVELRCDPISGHTALYWYRQSLGQGLEFLIYFQGNSAPDKSGLPSDRFSAERTGGSVSTLTIQRTQQEDSAVYLCASRASGNTIYFGEGSWLTVV.

This clone was seen a handful of times. The chain recombines TRBV29-1 with TRBJ1-2; D is possibly TRBD1 (5 bases). The V end was cut by 5 bases, the J end by 4 bases, with 17 bases between. Germline V lookup: CDR1 SQVTM, CDR2 ANQGSEA. The CDR3 spans 14 residues. CDR3: CSVSQVGQGYGYTF. CDR3 nucleotide sequence: TGCAGCGTTTCACAGGTTGGGCAGGGCTATGGCTACACCTTC.

The CDR3 sequence: CASSDPGPLNEQFF. The CDR3 bases are TGTGCCAGCAGTGACCCAGGGCCTCTCAATGAGCAGTTCTTC. This sequence joins TRBV25-1 and TRBJ2-1; D perhaps matches TRBD1 (5 bases). Deletions cut 3 bases from V and 6 bases from J, with 12 bases between. The V gene's germline CDR1 is MGHDK and CDR2 SYGVNS. The CDR3 covers 14 residues.

V is TRBV9 and J is TRBJ2-3; D remains ambiguous. The V gene's germline CDR1 is SGDLS and CDR2 YYNGEE. Trimming stripped 3 bases from V and 0 bases from J, with 11 bases between. There are 15 residues in the CDR3. The CDR3, as DNA: TGTGCCAGCAGCGGGAGTACCACTAGCACAGATACGCAGTATTTT. It yields the protein CASSGSTTSTDTQYF.